This TCR beta chain originates from a study of blood T cells in healthy people across ages. Remarks on this clonotype: Its antigen is not known.

Points from the study as a whole: Measured against age, TCR beta diversity per million T cells decreased in a roughly linear manner. Strong correlation linked observed beta diversity and percent naive T cells. Diversity was estimated from one million T cells, and these estimates were considered underestimates.

The second PCR ran roughly 6 to 11 cycles with a sample-barcoded 5' primer and J-beta primers. One entry per CDR3 protein, called by TCRdb with MiXCR from the 5' RACE reads. The sample lists roughly 700,000 distinct CDR3 sequences, roughly 49% seen once, with roughly 31% in the top ten. The receptor's source is a woman aged 60-70 years in good health. Sequences were obtained from blood.

The CDR3 loop reads CATSREQSGSGPYNEQFF. The CDR3 region has the DNA TGTGCCACCAGCAGAGAACAGTCGGGTAGCGGCCCCTACAATGAGCAGTTCTTC. The genes are TRBV15 and TRBJ2-1; possibly TRBD2 for D (6 bases). Germline V CDR1 and CDR2: LNHNV, YYDKDF (reference sequence). The CDR3 contains 18 residues. Trimming pared 0 bases from V and 2 bases from J, leaving 17 bases between.